A selection of T cell receptor beta chains follows, all from one sample in a study of blood T cell repertoires in COVID-19. Clones were read by immunoSEQ multiplex PCR, and TCRdb kept only the in-frame ones, dropping some. Of about 190,000 clones in the sample, approximately 86% were seen once. The sequencing input was PBMCs or T cells enriched from blood (not recorded which). Receptors were obtained from a woman in her thirties or forties in a cohort exposed to, infected with or recovered from COVID-19 (not recorded which). CDR3s include the opening cysteine and the closing phenylalanine or tryptophan. The D gene is left open where the match is weak. Some rows mark clone size as missing; the rest say once, few, many or name a class of expanded clone.

abundance: -
v_gene: TRBV20-1
d_gene: TRBD1
j_gene: TRBJ1-5
CDR3aa: CSASGQGKGQPQHF
CDR3nt: TGCAGTGCTAGTGGACAGGGAAAGGGTCAGCCCCAGCATTTT

abundance: -
v_gene: TRBV7-6
d_gene: TRBD2
j_gene: TRBJ2-3
CDR3aa: CASSLGGLATSGSTDTQYF
CDR3nt: TGTGCCAGCAGCCTTGGTGGACTCGCGACTAGCGGGAGCACAGATACGCAGTATTTT

abundance: -
v_gene: TRBV4-1
d_gene: -
j_gene: TRBJ1-1
CDR3aa: CASSQARQSNTEAFF
CDR3nt: TGCGCCAGCAGCCAGGCTAGACAGTCGAACACTGAAGCTTTCTTT

abundance: -
v_gene: TRBV6-5
d_gene: -
j_gene: TRBJ2-3
CDR3aa: CASSLDRSDTQYF
CDR3nt: TGTGCCAGCAGCCTTGACAGGTCAGATACGCAGTATTTT

abundance: -
v_gene: TRBV11-3
d_gene: -
j_gene: TRBJ1-5
CDR3aa: CASSLASNQPQHF
CDR3nt: TGTGCCAGCAGCCTCGCGAGCAATCAGCCCCAGCATTTT

abundance: -
v_gene: TRBV29-1
d_gene: -
j_gene: TRBJ1-2
CDR3aa: CSVVGSGSNNYGYTF
CDR3nt: TGCAGCGTTGTCGGTTCGGGGAGTAATAACTATGGCTACACCTTC

abundance: -
v_gene: TRBV5-1
d_gene: -
j_gene: TRBJ2-7
CDR3aa: CASSLARGYEQYF
CDR3nt: TGCGCCAGCAGCTTGGCTCGCGGCTACGAGCAGTACTTC

abundance: -
v_gene: TRBV27
d_gene: TRBD1
j_gene: TRBJ1-4
CDR3aa: CASSPGTGREKLFF
CDR3nt: TGTGCCAGCAGTCCCGGGACAGGGAGAGAAAAACTGTTTTTT

abundance: -
v_gene: TRBV7-9
d_gene: TRBD1
j_gene: TRBJ1-1
CDR3aa: CASSSGQGQEAFF
CDR3nt: TGTGCCAGCAGCTCGGGACAGGGTCAAGAAGCTTTCTTT

abundance: -
v_gene: TRBV24-1
d_gene: -
j_gene: TRBJ2-2
CDR3aa: CATGGGSLELFF
CDR3nt: TGTGCCACCGGGGGAGGTAGTCTGGAGCTGTTTTTT

abundance: -
v_gene: TRBV19
d_gene: -
j_gene: TRBJ2-7
CDR3aa: CASRAENSYEQYF
CDR3nt: TGTGCCAGTAGGGCGGAGAACTCCTACGAGCAGTACTTC

abundance: few
v_gene: TRBV7-8
d_gene: -
j_gene: TRBJ2-1
CDR3aa: CASNLARSEQFF
CDR3nt: TGTGCCAGCAACCTTGCTAGGAGTGAGCAGTTCTTC

abundance: -
v_gene: TRBV9
d_gene: TRBD2
j_gene: TRBJ2-1
CDR3aa: CASSPGTSGRANEQFF
CDR3nt: TGTGCCAGCAGCCCAGGGACTAGCGGGAGGGCCAATGAGCAGTTCTTC

abundance: -
v_gene: TRBV24-1
d_gene: -
j_gene: TRBJ2-7
CDR3aa: CATSDYGSSYEQYF
CDR3nt: TGTGCCACCAGTGATTACGGGAGCTCCTACGAGCAGTACTTC

abundance: once
v_gene: TRBV7-8
d_gene: TRBD1
j_gene: TRBJ1-5
CDR3aa: CASSSPDRVSEPQHF
CDR3nt: TGTGCCAGCAGCTCACCGGACAGGGTTAGTGAGCCCCAGCATTTT

abundance: -
v_gene: TRBV2
d_gene: -
j_gene: TRBJ1-4
CDR3aa: CASSEGRGTNEKLFF
CDR3nt: TGTGCCAGCAGTGAAGGCCGGGGGACTAATGAAAAACTGTTTTTT

abundance: -
v_gene: TRBV27
d_gene: TRBD2
j_gene: TRBJ2-1
CDR3aa: CASSLLLAGERQFF
CDR3nt: TGTGCCAGCAGTTTATTGCTAGCGGGAGAAAGGCAGTTCTTC

abundance: -
v_gene: TRBV5-1
d_gene: -
j_gene: TRBJ1-1
CDR3aa: CASSSQRNTEAFF
CDR3nt: TGCGCCAGCAGCTCTCAGCGGAACACTGAAGCTTTCTTT

abundance: -
v_gene: TRBV7-9
d_gene: -
j_gene: TRBJ2-3
CDR3aa: CASSLISAGSSPDTQYF
CDR3nt: TGTGCCAGCAGCTTAATATCCGCCGGGAGCTCCCCAGATACGCAGTATTTT

abundance: once
v_gene: TRBV10-3
d_gene: -
j_gene: TRBJ1-1
CDR3aa: CAISSQGRAEAFF
CDR3nt: TGTGCCATCAGTAGTCAGGGCAGGGCGGAGGCTTTCTTT

abundance: -
v_gene: TRBV29-1
d_gene: TRBD1
j_gene: TRBJ1-4
CDR3aa: CSVSDRVGEKLFF
CDR3nt: TGCAGCGTTTCGGACAGGGTGGGGGAAAAACTGTTTTTT

abundance: -
v_gene: TRBV7-9
d_gene: TRBD2
j_gene: TRBJ2-1
CDR3aa: CASSHHYSGASGSWGEQFF
CDR3nt: TGTGCCAGCAGCCATCATTATTCGGGGGCTAGCGGGAGTTGGGGTGAGCAGTTCTTC

abundance: -
v_gene: TRBV7-9
d_gene: -
j_gene: TRBJ2-7
CDR3aa: CASIPSVRFEQYF
CDR3nt: TGTGCCAGCATCCCCAGTGTGCGGTTCGAACAGTACTTC

abundance: -
v_gene: TRBV7-9
d_gene: -
j_gene: TRBJ2-7
CDR3aa: CASSPSVRFAEQYF
CDR3nt: TGTGCCAGCAGCCCCTCGGTCAGGTTCGCCGAGCAGTACTTC

abundance: -
v_gene: TRBV2
d_gene: -
j_gene: TRBJ1-1
CDR3aa: CASSVSLLNTEAFF
CDR3nt: TGTGCCAGCAGTGTAAGCTTACTGAACACTGAAGCTTTCTTT

abundance: few
v_gene: TRBV29-1
d_gene: TRBD1
j_gene: TRBJ1-1
CDR3aa: CSVTGTANTEAFF
CDR3nt: TGCAGCGTTACCGGGACAGCGAACACTGAAGCTTTCTTT

abundance: -
v_gene: TRBV29-1
d_gene: -
j_gene: TRBJ1-1
CDR3aa: CSVEGGRMNTEAFF
CDR3nt: TGCAGCGTTGAAGGAGGGAGGATGAACACTGAAGCTTTCTTT

abundance: once
v_gene: TRBV4-2
d_gene: -
j_gene: TRBJ2-1
CDR3aa: CASSLRDYNEQFF
CDR3nt: TGTGCCAGCAGCCTACGAGATTACAATGAGCAGTTCTTC

abundance: -
v_gene: TRBV7-9
d_gene: -
j_gene: TRBJ1-2
CDR3aa: CASAGGGEAYGYTF
CDR3nt: TGTGCCAGCGCTGGTGGGGGGGAGGCATATGGCTACACCTTC

abundance: -
v_gene: TRBV5-1
d_gene: -
j_gene: TRBJ2-7
CDR3aa: CASSLFAGPYEQYF
CDR3nt: TGCGCCAGCAGCTTGTTTGCAGGGCCCTACGAGCAGTACTTC

abundance: once
v_gene: TRBV13
d_gene: TRBD2
j_gene: TRBJ2-5
CDR3aa: CASSPRGAGGPQETQYF
CDR3nt: TGTGCCAGCAGCCCTCGGGGAGCGGGGGGACCTCAAGAGACCCAGTACTTC

abundance: -
v_gene: TRBV27
d_gene: TRBD2
j_gene: TRBJ2-1
CDR3aa: CATTSGRANEQFF
CDR3nt: TGTGCCACCACTAGCGGGAGGGCAAATGAGCAGTTCTTC

abundance: -
v_gene: TRBV15
d_gene: TRBD1
j_gene: TRBJ1-5
CDR3aa: CATKQGVGSNQPQHF
CDR3nt: TGTGCCACCAAGCAGGGGGTGGGAAGCAATCAGCCCCAGCATTTT

abundance: -
v_gene: TRBV27
d_gene: TRBD1
j_gene: TRBJ1-2
CDR3aa: CASSLKGDRELTYGYTF
CDR3nt: TGTGCCAGCAGTTTAAAGGGGGACAGGGAACTCACCTATGGCTACACCTTC

abundance: -
v_gene: TRBV4-2
d_gene: -
j_gene: TRBJ2-3
CDR3aa: CASSPQPGETRVNTQYF
CDR3nt: TGTGCCAGCAGCCCCCAACCGGGTGAGACTAGGGTCAATACGCAGTATTTT